This passage covers 7 T cell receptor beta chains from one sample sequenced in a study of cytomegalovirus exposure and HLA in healthy donors. With 60 Vbeta and 13 Jbeta primers, the PCR was carried out. Assay used: immunoSEQ multiplex PCR; TCRdb lists only in-frame clones, some missing. This repertoire shows some 160,000 clones, 70% to 85% found once; its top ten account for around 2.3%. The sequenced sample was PBMCs. These receptors were obtained from a man in his fifties in good health and CMV-seropositive.

The rearrangement uses TRBV7-2 and TRBJ2-1; D call uncertain. The V end was cut by 1 base, the J end by 5 bases, with 15 bases between. This CDR3 has 16 amino acids. CDR1 SGHTA and CDR2 FQGNSA come from the germline V gene. In DNA, the CDR3 is TGTGCCAGCAGCTTAGAAGCAGGCCCGTGGGACAATGAGCAGTTCTTC. It yields the protein CASSLEAGPWDNEQFF.

This clone occurred a few times. The chain carries TRBV4-3 and TRBJ2-5; D is perhaps TRBD2 (6 bases). The CDR3 is made up of 15 amino acids. Germline V gene data show CDR1 as LGHNA and CDR2 as YSLEER. V shed 0 bases and J shed 4 bases, with 12 bases lying between them. The CDR3 protein is CASSQDWRGGETQYF. The CDR3 DNA is TGCGCCAGCAGCCAAGATTGGCGGGGTGGAGAGACCCAGTACTTC.

This chain links TRBV11-2 with TRBJ2-5; TRBD2 agrees at 9 bases. Germline-derived CDR1 and CDR2 are SGHAT and FQNNGV. After removal of 2 bases from V and 4 bases from J, the junction contained 5 bases not matched to a gene. The CDR3 contains 15 residues. Here the CDR3 reads CASSLSSGDRETQYF. CDR3 in DNA: TGTGCCAGCAGCTTATCTAGCGGGGACCGAGAGACCCAGTACTTC.

V is TRBV5-1 and J is TRBJ1-3; D gene ambiguous. The CDR3 is 19 amino acids. V lost 5 bases to trimming and J lost 0 bases, with 24 bases between them. Germline values: CDR1 SGHRS, CDR2 YFSETQ. The CDR3 nucleotides read TGCGCCAGCAGTCCGAGGCGGGTTAGTCTTACCATCTCTGGAAACACCATATATTTT. Its protein is CASSPRRVSLTISGNTIYF.

This clone was found a few times. The V and J genes are TRBV28 and TRBJ1-2; D is ambiguous. The germline CDR1 and CDR2 sequences are MDHEN and SYDVKM. V lost 5 bases and J lost 2, with 6 bases in between. CDR3 length: 12 amino acids. This CDR3 is CASSPQNYGYTF. The CDR3, as DNA: TGTGCCAGCAGTCCCCAGAACTATGGCTACACCTTC.

The chain has TRBV7-2 and TRBJ2-1; 7 positions agree with TRBD2. Per germline, CDR1 SGHTA and CDR2 FQGNSA. Losses at the gene ends were 3 bases for V and 6 bases for J; bases not matched to a gene: 14. This CDR3 spans 17 amino acids. CDR3 region: CASSFLPSGESGNEQFF. The CDR3 nucleotides are TGTGCCAGCAGCTTCCTTCCCAGCGGGGAGTCGGGCAATGAGCAGTTCTTC.

This clone was observed a single time. This rearrangement joins TRBV5-4 to TRBJ2-2; possibly TRBD1 for D (5 bases). In germline, CDR1 is SGHNT, CDR2 YYREEE (reference sequence). V was trimmed by 2 bases and J by 0 bases, leaving 8 bases between them. The CDR3 is made up of 15 amino acids. CDR3 protein: CASSLQASNTGELFF. The CDR3 DNA follows: TGTGCCAGCAGCTTACAGGCGTCGAACACCGGGGAGCTGTTTTTT.